This TCR beta chain was identified during a study of radiation and T cells in renal cell carcinoma (dated by TCRdb to the early 2020s). With respect to the entire study: In total, some 52 samples underwent TCR beta sequencing: some 26 tumors plus 27 peripheral blood samples. The final blood draw was performed at 4 weeks after radiation, at the same time as nephrectomy. In the approximately 53 samples combined, some 4,000,000 unique CDR3 nucleotide sequences were found, encoding roughly 2,500,000 unique CDR3 amino acid sequences. Study-wide findings and limitations: Because no pretreatment tumor biopsies were available, whether clonotypes were present in the tumor at baseline could not be determined. Dynamics of the blood repertoire were not tracked past 4 weeks after treatment. Because the trial had a single-armed design, the trial could not examine how radiation dose or scheduling affected the TCR repertoire. An increase in top tumor clonotypes in blood was observed from baseline to 2 weeks post-radiation, followed by contraction by 4 weeks, which was taken to suggest transient expansion of tumor-resident clones.

As to this clone: This receptor's antigen is unknown. One base away there is no much larger clone; base qualities are not given.

The time point label, as the study defines it: blood 4 weeks post-SBRT, at nephrectomy. What this sample's treatment or condition label stands for: 15 Gy SBRT to primary tumor, nephrectomy 4 weeks later. Samples came from a clinical trial, in which primary renal cell carcinomas received 15 Gy stereotactic body radiation therapy followed by nephrectomy 4 weeks later. To track tumor-enriched clonotypes, serial peripheral blood was sampled from radiation-treated patients at baseline and at 2 weeks and 4 weeks after SBRT. Every patient had renal cell carcinoma of clear cell pathology. The QIAamp DNA Blood Mini Kit (Qiagen) was used to prepare genomic DNA for TCR sequencing. The analyses included only samples that passed all quality control checks. Per the germline V gene, MGHRA is the CDR1 and YSYEKL is the CDR2. From the cysteine through the phenylalanine, the CDR3 covers 16 amino acids. Kept here is only the CDR3 DNA, which spans 48 bases and is read in frame from base 1. The germline V and J ends show losses of 3 bases and 2 bases respectively, and no gene match explains 5 bases of the junction.

Following the manufacturer's recommendations, the immunoSEQ kit was used to generate TCR beta libraries from genomic DNA. To prepare the libraries, a first multiplex PCR with proprietary primers was run, followed by a second PCR that added unique barcodes, and a bead cleanup was done after each round. Each sample batch included a kit-provided positive control reaction and a negative control reaction. The final libraries underwent checking on an Agilent 4200 TapeStation D1000 ScreenTape, volumetric pooling, and quantification by qPCR. Sequencing ran on an Illumina NextSeq500 with a MidOutput 150-cycle cartridge, using 156 Read1 and 15 Index1 cycles with kit custom primers. The pooled library was loaded at around 1.1 pM with about 21% PhiX control spiked in. The authors processed their data as follows. Vendor-processed data were analyzed in R, with a clonotype defined as all T cells sharing the same CDR3 nucleotide sequence. For clone abundance analyses, frequencies were normalized to the 10,000 most abundant clones in each sample. Public T cell clones, which averaged fewer than five per sample, were excluded before analysis. An abundance difference of at least 32-fold between compartments was the criterion for calling clonotypes tumor-enriched or baseline blood-enriched. A beta-binomial differential abundance model was used to identify clonotypes that expanded or contracted between blood time points. Similarity between tumor and blood repertoires was quantified using the Baroni-Urbani and Buser coefficient, and groups were compared with two-tailed Wilcoxon tests in R. The table comes from immuneACCESS by way of TCRdb, which keeps in-frame sequences with V and J called. Part of the clones is missing from these tables; in studies checked, under half for an unresolved V gene and the rest for unknown reasons. The DNA gave D and trimming, while V, J and clone size come from that table. The sample data list 150,000 to 200,000 clones, and about 87% of these were observed just once. The leading ten clones occupy about 11% of the sample.

The sequencing used blood, collected from a patient whose treatment included radiotherapy and nephrectomy. The clonotype originates from a woman aged 50 to 65 with renal cell carcinoma. Rearrangement joined TRBV4-1 to TRBJ2-3; TRBD2 agrees with 10 junctional bases. DNA sequence: TGCGCCAGCAGCCAGGTAGCGGGGGGCTTCACAGATACGCAGTATTTT. Its translation reads: CASSQVAGGFTDTQYF.